Detailed here is one T cell receptor (beta chain). The antigen is not known. Per germline, CDR1 MNHEY and CDR2 SMNVEV (reference sequence). V dropped 3 bases and J dropped 4 bases, with 12 bases sitting between them. The CDR3 totals 14 residues. This record belongs to a study of CD4 T cells in relation to SARS-CoV-2 and coronaviruses. Broader study findings: SARS-CoV-2-driven expansion was significantly weaker in crossreactive than monoreactive clones. Memory recall responses, not primary responses primed in culture, are what the assay detects. Crossreactivity was assessed only for spike protein, not other viral proteins. Roughly 65% of donors had memory CD4+ clonotypes crossrecognizing SARS-CoV-2 and common cold coronavirus spike.

Method: immunoSEQ multiplex PCR; TCRdb's copy keeps in-frame clones and lacks some. The table shows roughly 63,000 clones, with roughly 93% occurring only once. Before the COVID-19 pandemic, during about 2011-2019, CD4+ T cells were taken from unexposed donors. The rearrangement joins TRBV27 to TRBJ1-1; possible D gene TRBD1, 6 bases. Sequencing was performed on naive CD4+ T cells from PBMCs. Subset here: naive CD4+ T cells isolated by negative enrichment. The sequence came from a human donor in good health. CDR3 DNA: TGTGCCAGCAGTTTCCACGACAGGTTCACTGAAGCTTTCTTT. It encodes CASSFHDRFTEAFF.